This record looks at one T cell receptor (beta chain) sequence and its context. It lacks a known antigen. No per-base quality is available; no much larger clone lies one base away. The donors were roughly 38 Caucasian individuals from Russia, aged 6 to 90 years, who were systemically healthy. Each donor gave 8 to 10 milliliters of peripheral blood, drawn into EDTA-treated Vacutainer tubes. Ficoll-Paque density-gradient centrifugation was used to isolate PBMCs, with at least 6.5 million obtained per sample. Total RNA was extracted from PBMCs with Trizol reagent, with at least 6 micrograms obtained per sample. Naive CD45RAhigh/CD27high T cell percentages were measured by flow cytometry on a PBMC aliquot from every donor. This sample is part of a study of blood T cells in healthy people across ages (dated by TCRdb to the mid-2010s). Background for the entire study: In model experiments, template switching captured about one uniquely barcoded TCR beta cDNA molecule for every two T cells. Age-related changes in TCR beta repertoire diversity were measured in the study by deep sequencing normalized with unique cDNA molecular identifiers. Four age groups were formed from the donors: young (average approximately 15 years), middle-aged (more than 35), aged (under 70) and long-lived (about 80). To avoid experimental bias, donors of different ages were distributed randomly across sequencing lanes. Using the same blood draw, the study looked at two additional independent replicas of 1 million unique cDNA reads for two donors, one aged 18 to 30 and the other aged 80 or older. Overall study outcomes, separate from this receptor: Bulk unsorted PBMC profiling prevented conclusive comparison of naive and antigen-experienced compartments. The CMV infection status of donors was not known, potentially confounding age-related changes in expanded clonotypes. There was a strong correlation between observed TCR beta diversity and the percentage of naive T cells measured by flow cytometry. Compared with the aged group, more naive CD4+ T cells, fewer expanded clones and increased TCR diversity were shown by the long-lived group, suggesting age selection. As age increased, observed TCR beta diversity per million T cells dropped in a roughly linear way, and a significant reduction was already evident by age 40. Estimates of total diversity based on one million sequenced T cells were considered lower bounds and underestimates.

Library method: 5' RACE. Sequencing took place on an Illumina HiSeq 2500. A second PCR of about 6 to 11 cycles was run with a J-beta primer mix and a sample-barcoded 5' primer. A unique molecular identifier was introduced onto each TCR beta cDNA molecule by a template-switch 5' adaptor carrying 12 random nucleotides. Each sample yielded at least 2.5 million CDR3-containing paired-end reads. The Mint cDNA synthesis kit, primed by a TRBC-specific oligonucleotide, was used to synthesize first-strand cDNA from all RNA. Following uracil-DNA glycosylase treatment, all cDNA underwent a first 18-cycle PCR with the universal primers M1SS and BC2_uni_R. Regarding the original processing steps: For normalization, 1 million high-quality reads, each with a distinct molecular identifier, were randomly selected from each sample. Reads sharing molecular identifiers were discarded rather than binned into consensus sequences. MiTCR, with a Q25 quality threshold and the strictest error-elimination algorithm, was used for CDR3 identification, clonotype clustering and error correction. A nonparametric unseen species model with Euler transformation was used to estimate lower-bound total TCR beta diversity. TCRdb itself trimmed the public reads at Q25 with fastp, ran MiXCR and retained productive beta chains. CDR3 protein sequences are deduplicated, and each keeps its most common genes and DNA. Clone size and V and J calls follow TCRdb, not the original study. The sample data list 550,000 to 600,000 distinct CDR3 sequences, and about 25% of these were observed just once. Clones ranked in the top ten supply under 20% of the sample.

The clonotype was recovered from an older woman in good health. The specimen sequenced was blood.

CDR3 sequence: CASSRTDRDSYGYTF. DNA sequence: TGTGCCAGCAGCCGTACAGACAGGGACTCATATGGCTACACCTTC. Recombination joined TRBV27 with TRBJ1-2, with 7 central nucleotides matching TRBD1. CDR1 MNHEY and CDR2 SMNVEV are derived from the germline V gene (reference sequence). The CDR3 sequence holds 15 residues, the cysteine and phenylalanine included. Of the read, only the CDR3 DNA is kept; its 45 bases are in frame from base 1. Trimming takes 6 bases off V and 5 bases off J; junction bases not matched to a gene: 12.